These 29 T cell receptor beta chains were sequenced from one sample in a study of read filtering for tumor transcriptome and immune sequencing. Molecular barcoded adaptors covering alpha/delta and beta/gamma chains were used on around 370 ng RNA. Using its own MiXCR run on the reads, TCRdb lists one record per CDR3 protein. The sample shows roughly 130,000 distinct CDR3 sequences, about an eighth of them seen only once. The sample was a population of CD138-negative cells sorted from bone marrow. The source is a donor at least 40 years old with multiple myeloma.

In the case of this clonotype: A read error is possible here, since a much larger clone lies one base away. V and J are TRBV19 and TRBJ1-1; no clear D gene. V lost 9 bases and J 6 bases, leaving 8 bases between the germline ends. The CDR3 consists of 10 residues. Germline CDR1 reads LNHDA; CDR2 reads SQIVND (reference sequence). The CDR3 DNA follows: TGTGCCAGCTGCAGCGCTGAAGCTTTCTTT. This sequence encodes CASCSAEAFF. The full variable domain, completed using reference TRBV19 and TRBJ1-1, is DGGITQSPKYLFRKEGQNVTLSCEQNLNHDAMYWYRQDPGQGLRLIYYSQIVNDFQKGDIAEGYSVSREKKESFPLTVTSAQKNPTAFYLCASCSAEAFFGQGTRLTVV.

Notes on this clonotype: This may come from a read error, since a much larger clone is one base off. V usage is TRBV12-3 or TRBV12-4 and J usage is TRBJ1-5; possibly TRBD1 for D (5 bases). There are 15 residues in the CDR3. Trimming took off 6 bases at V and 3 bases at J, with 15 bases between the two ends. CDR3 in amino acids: CASSYSDSTNQPQHF. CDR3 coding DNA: TGTGCCAGCAGCTACTCAGACAGTACCAATCAGCCCCAGCATTTT.

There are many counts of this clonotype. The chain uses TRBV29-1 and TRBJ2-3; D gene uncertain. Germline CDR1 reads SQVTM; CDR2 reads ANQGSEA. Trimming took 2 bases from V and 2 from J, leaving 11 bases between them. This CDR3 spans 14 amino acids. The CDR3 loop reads CSVELVAATDTQYF. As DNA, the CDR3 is TGCAGCGTTGAACTCGTGGCTGCCACAGATACGCAGTATTTT.

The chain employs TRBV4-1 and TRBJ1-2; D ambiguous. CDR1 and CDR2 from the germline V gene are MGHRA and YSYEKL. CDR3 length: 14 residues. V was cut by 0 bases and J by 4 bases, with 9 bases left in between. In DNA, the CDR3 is TGCGCCAGCAGCCAAGAATACGGCAGCTATGGCTACACCTTC. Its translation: CASSQEYGSYGYTF.

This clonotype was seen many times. CDR3 in DNA: TGCGCCAGCAGCTTGGCCGGGTCCGAGGCCACTGAAGCTTTCTTT. It codes for CASSLAGSEATEAFF. The V and J genes are TRBV5-1 and TRBJ1-1; D ambiguous. The CDR3 has 15 amino acids. Germline loops: CDR1 SGHRS, CDR2 YFSETQ. With 0 bases removed from V and 4 bases from J, the gap between germline ends came to 13 bases.

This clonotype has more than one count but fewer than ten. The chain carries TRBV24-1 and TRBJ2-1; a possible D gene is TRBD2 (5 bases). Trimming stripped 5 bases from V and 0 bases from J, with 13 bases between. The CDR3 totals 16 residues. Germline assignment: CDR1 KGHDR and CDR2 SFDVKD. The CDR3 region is CATSGIEGSSYNEQFF. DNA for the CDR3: TGTGCCACCAGTGGAATTGAGGGTAGCTCCTACAATGAGCAGTTCTTC.

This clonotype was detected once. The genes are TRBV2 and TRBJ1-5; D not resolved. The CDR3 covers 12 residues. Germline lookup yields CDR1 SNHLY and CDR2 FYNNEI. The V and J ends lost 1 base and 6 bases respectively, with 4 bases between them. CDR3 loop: CASSEGVQPQHF. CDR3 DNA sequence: TGTGCCAGCAGTGAAGGAGTTCAGCCCCAGCATTTT. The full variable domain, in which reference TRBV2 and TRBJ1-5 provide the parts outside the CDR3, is EPEVTQTPSHQVTQMGQEVILRCVPISNHLYFYWYRQILGQKVEFLVSFYNNEISEKSEIFDDQFSVERPDGSNFTLKIRSTKLEDSAMYFCASSEGVQPQHFGDGTRLSIL.

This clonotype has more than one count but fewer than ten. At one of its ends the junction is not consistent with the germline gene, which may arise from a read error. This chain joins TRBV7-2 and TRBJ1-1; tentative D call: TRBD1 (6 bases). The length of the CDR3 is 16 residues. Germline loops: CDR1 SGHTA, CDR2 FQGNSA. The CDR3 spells CASSTTGPIWYTVAFF. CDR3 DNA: TGTGCCAGCAGCACAACAGGGCCGATCTGGTACACTGTAGCTTTCTTT.

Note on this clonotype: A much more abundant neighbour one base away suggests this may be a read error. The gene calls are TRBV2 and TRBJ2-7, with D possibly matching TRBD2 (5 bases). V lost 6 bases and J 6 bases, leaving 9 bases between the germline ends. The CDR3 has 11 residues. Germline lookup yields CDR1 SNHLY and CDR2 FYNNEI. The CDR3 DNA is TGTGCCAGCAGATCCCGGGGCGAGCAGTACTTC. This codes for CASRSRGEQYF.

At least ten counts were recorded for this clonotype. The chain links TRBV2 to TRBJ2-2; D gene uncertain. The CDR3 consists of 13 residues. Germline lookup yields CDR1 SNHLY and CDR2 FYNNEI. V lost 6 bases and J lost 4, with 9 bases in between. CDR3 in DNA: TGTGCCAGCAGGGTAGAGACCACCGGGGAGCTGTTTTTT. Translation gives CASRVETTGELFF. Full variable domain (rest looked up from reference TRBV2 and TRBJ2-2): EPEVTQTPSHQVTQMGQEVILRCVPISNHLYFYWYRQILGQKVEFLVSFYNNEISEKSEIFDDQFSVERPDGSNFTLKIRSTKLEDSAMYFCASRVETTGELFFGEGSRLTVL.

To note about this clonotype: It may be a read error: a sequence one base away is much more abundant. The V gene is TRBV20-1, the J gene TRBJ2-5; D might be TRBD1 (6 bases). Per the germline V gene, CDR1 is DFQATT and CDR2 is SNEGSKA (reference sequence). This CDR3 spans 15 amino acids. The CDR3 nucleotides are TGCAGTGCTGGAGATATGGGGGCAGGCGTAGAGACCCAGTACTTC. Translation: CSAGDMGAGVETQYF.

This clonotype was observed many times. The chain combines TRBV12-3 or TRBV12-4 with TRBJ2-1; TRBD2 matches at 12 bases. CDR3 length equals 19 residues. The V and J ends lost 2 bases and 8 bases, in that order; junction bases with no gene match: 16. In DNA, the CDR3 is TGTGCCAGCAGTTTAAGTCTAGCGGGAGGGCCGGGGTTCAGAGATGAGCAGTTCTTC. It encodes CASSLSLAGGPGFRDEQFF.

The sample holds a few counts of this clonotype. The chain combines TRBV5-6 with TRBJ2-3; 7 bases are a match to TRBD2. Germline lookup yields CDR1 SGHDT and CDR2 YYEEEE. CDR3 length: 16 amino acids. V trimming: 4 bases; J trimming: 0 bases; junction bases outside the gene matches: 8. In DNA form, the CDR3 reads TGTGCCAGCAGCCCGGCCGGGAGGATCAGCACAGATACGCAGTATTTT. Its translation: CASSPAGRISTDTQYF.

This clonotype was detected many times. The CDR3 coding sequence is TGCAGCGTGACTAGCGATTCCTACGAGCAGTACTTC. The encoded protein is CSVTSDSYEQYF. The J gene is TRBJ2-7, the V gene TRBV29-1; 8 positions match TRBD2. V lost 6 bases to trimming and J lost 1 base; unmatched junction nucleotides: 2. The CDR3 has 12 residues. Germline assignment: CDR1 SQVTM and CDR2 ANQGSEA.

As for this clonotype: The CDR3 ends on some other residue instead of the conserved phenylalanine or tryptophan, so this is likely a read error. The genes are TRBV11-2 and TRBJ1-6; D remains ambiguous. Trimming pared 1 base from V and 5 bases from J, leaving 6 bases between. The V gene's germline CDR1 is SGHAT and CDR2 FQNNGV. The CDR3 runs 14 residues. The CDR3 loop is CASSLGVDNSPLHS. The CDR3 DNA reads TGTGCCAGCAGCTTAGGCGTTGATAATTCACCCCTCCACTCT.

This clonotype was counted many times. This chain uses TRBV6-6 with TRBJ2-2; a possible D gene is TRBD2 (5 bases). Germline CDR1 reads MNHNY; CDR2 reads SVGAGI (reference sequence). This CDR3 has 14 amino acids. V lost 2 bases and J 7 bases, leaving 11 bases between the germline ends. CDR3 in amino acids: CASSYGSAGGELFF. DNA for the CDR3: TGTGCCAGCAGTTACGGGTCGGCGGGCGGGGAGCTGTTTTTT.

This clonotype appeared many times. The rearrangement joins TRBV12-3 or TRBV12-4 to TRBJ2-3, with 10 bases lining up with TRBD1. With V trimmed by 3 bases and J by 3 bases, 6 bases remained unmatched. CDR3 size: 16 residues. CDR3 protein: CASSLVAGQGTDTQYF. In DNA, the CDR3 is TGTGCCAGCAGTTTGGTGGCGGGACAGGGGACAGATACGCAGTATTTT.

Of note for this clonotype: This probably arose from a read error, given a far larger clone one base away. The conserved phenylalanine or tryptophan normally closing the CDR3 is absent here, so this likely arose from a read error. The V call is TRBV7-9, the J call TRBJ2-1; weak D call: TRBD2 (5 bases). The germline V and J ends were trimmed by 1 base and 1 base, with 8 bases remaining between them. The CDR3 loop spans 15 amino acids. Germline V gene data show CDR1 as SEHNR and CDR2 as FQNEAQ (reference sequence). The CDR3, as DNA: TGTGCCAGCAGCTTAGATGAGGGTTCCTACAATGAGCAGTTCCTC. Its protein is CASSLDEGSYNEQFL.

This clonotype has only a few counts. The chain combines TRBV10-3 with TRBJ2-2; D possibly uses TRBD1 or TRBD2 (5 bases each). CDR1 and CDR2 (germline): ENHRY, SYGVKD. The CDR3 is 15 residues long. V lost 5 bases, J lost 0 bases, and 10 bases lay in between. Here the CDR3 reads CAISWDGSNTGELFF. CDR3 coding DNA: TGTGCCATCAGTTGGGACGGCTCGAACACCGGGGAGCTGTTTTTT.

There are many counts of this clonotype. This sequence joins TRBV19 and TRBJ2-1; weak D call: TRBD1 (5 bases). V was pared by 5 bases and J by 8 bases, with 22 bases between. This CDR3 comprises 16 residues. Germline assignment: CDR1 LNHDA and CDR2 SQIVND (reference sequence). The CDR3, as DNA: TGTGCCAGTAGTCCAGGCCGACAGATTGTTTTCGATGAGCAGTTCTTC. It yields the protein CASSPGRQIVFDEQFF.

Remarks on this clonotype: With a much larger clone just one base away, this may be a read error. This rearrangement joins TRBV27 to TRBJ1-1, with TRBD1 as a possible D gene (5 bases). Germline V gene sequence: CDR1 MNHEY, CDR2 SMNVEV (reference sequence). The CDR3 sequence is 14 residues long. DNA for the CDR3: TGTGCCAGCAGTTTATGGGGCACGAACACTGGAGCTTTCTTT. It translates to CASSLWGTNTGAFF.

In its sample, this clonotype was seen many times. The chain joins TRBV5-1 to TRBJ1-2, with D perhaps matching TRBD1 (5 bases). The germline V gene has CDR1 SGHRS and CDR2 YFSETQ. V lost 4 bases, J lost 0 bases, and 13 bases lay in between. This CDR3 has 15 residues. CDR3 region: CASSLGQPANYGYTF. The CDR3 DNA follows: TGCGCCAGCAGCCTAGGACAACCAGCTAACTATGGCTACACCTTC.

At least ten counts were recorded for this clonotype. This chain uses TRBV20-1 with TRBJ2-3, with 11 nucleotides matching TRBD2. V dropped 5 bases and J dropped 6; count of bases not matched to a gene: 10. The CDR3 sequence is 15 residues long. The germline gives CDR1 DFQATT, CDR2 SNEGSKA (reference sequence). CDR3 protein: CSARLAGTRRDTQYF. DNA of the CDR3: TGCAGTGCTCGACTAGCGGGGACCCGTCGGGATACGCAGTATTTT.

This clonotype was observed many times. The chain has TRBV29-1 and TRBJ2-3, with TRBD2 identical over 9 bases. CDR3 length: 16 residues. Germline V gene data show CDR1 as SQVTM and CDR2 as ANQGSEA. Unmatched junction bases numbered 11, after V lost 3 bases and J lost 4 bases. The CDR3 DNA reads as TGCAGCGTTGAGCCCCCGGCGGGGGGGCCTTCAGATACGCAGTATTTT. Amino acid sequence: CSVEPPAGGPSDTQYF.

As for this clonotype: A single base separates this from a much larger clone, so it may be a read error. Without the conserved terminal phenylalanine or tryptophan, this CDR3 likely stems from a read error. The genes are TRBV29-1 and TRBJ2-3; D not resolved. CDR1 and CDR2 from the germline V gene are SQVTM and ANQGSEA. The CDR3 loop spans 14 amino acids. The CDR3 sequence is CSHSAVSGTDTQYL. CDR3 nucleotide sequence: TGCAGTCATTCGGCGGTTTCCGGCACAGATACGCAGTATCTT.

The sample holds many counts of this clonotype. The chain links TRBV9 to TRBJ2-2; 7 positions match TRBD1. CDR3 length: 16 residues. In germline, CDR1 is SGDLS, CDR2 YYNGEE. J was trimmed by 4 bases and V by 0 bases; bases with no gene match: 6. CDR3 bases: TGTGCCAGCAGCGTAGTCTCCAGGGGGACCACCGGGGAGCTGTTTTTT. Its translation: CASSVVSRGTTGELFF.

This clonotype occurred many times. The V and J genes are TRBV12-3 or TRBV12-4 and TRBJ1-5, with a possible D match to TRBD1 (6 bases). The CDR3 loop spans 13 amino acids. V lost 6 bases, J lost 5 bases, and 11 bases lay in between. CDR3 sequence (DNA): TGTGCCAGCAGGGACAGCAACTATCAGCCCCAGCATTTT. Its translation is CASRDSNYQPQHF.

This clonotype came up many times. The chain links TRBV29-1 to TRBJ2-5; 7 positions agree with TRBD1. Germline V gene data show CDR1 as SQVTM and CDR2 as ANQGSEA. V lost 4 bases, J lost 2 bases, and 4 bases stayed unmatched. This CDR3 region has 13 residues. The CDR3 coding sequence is TGCAGCGTTGGACAGGGAAGTCAAGAGACCCAGTACTTC. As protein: CSVGQGSQETQYF.

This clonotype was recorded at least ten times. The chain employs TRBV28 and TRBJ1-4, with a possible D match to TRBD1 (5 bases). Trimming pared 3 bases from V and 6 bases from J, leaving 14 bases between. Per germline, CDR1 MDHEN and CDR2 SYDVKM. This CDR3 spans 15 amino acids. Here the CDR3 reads CASSLEGVFDEKLFF. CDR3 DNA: TGTGCCAGCAGTTTGGAAGGGGTCTTTGATGAAAAACTGTTTTTT.